The clone carrying this TCR beta chain was counted many times. RNA transcripts yielded amplified TCR beta CDR3 regions. RT-PCR in the first round (using the HTBI primer set) targeted the TCR CDR3. TCRdb reprocessed the multiplex PCR reads with MiXCR, giving one entry per CDR3 protein. The data contain 300,000 to 350,000 distinct CDR3 sequences, over 15% of them seen just once; the ten biggest clones take up roughly a third. This sample was taken from a study of T cells in Graves' hyperthyroidism and ophthalmopathy. The V gene end was trimmed by 5 bases and the J gene end by 6 bases; junction bases not matched to a gene: 6. This CDR3 spans 14 amino acids. The germline V gene has CDR1 MDHEN and CDR2 SYDVKM.

The chain carries TRBV28 and TRBJ1-4, with TRBD1 identical over 7 bases. The TCR originated in a man aged 25-45 years with Graves' hyperthyroidism. The source material was blood. CDR3 nucleotides: TGTGCCAGCAGTCCTGGGACAGTTTATGAAAAACTGTTTTTT. This encodes CASSPGTVYEKLFF.